What follows are 20 T cell receptor beta chains derived from one specimen sequenced in a study of shared clonotypes between healthy human individuals. Here immunoSEQ multiplex PCR was the method, and the copy in TCRdb shows in-frame clones only, minus some. The table records around 2,000,000 clones, over 85% of them present only once. The sequenced material came from naive CD4+ T cells sorted from blood. Subset specified: CD45RA+ positively selected. These receptors were collected from a man aged 18 to 29 in good health.

This chain links TRBV19 with TRBJ2-7; perhaps D is TRBD1 or TRBD2 (5 bases each). Trimming cost V 5 bases and J 3 bases, with 14 bases left between them. This CDR3 has 14 amino acids. Germline CDR1 LNHDA, CDR2 SQIVND (reference sequence). CDR3: CASSRDLLSYEQYF. In DNA, the CDR3 is TGTGCCAGTAGTCGGGACCTATTGAGCTACGAGCAGTACTTC.

A remark on this clone: One end of the junction is discordant with germline, which a read error may explain. The chain combines TRBV28 with TRBJ1-2; D unresolved. Looked up from germline, CDR1 is MDHEN and CDR2 is SYDVKM. The CDR3 consists of 10 residues. The CDR3 region has the DNA TGTGCCAGCAGTAACTTTCGCCCACACTTC. This codes for CASSNFRPHF.

The gene calls are TRBV6-1 and TRBJ2-7, with D perhaps matching TRBD1 (6 bases). The CDR3 runs to 15 residues. Germline V lookup: CDR1 MNHNS, CDR2 SASEGT. The V gene lost 6 bases and the J gene lost 3 bases, with 18 bases spanning the gap. CDR3 amino acids: CASSRSRDTGYEQYF. The CDR3 DNA reads TGTGCCAGCAGCCGGAGCCGGGACACCGGCTACGAGCAGTACTTC.

The genes are TRBV25-1 and TRBJ2-7; D unresolved. Germline V CDR1 and CDR2: MGHDK, SYGVNS. V was clipped by 5 bases and J by 3 bases, with 5 bases between them. The CDR3 extends over 11 amino acids. The CDR3 sequence: CASSPGYEQYF. CDR3 nucleotide sequence: TGTGCCAGCAGTCCGGGCTACGAGCAGTACTTC.

The CDR3 loop reads CASTPGHGAEAFF. CDR3 DNA: TGCGCCAGCACCCCTGGACACGGAGCTGAAGCTTTCTTT. This sequence joins TRBV10-1 and TRBJ1-1; possibly TRBD1 for D (5 bases). CDR3 size: 13 residues. Looked up from germline, CDR1 is WNHNN and CDR2 is SYGVQD (reference sequence). Trimming stripped 7 bases from V and 6 bases from J, with 15 bases between.

The genes are TRBV19 and TRBJ1-1, with TRBD1 as a possible D gene (5 bases). CDR3 length: 13 amino acids. Germline V gives CDR1 LNHDA, CDR2 SQIVND (reference sequence). The germline V and J ends were trimmed by 10 bases and 2 bases, with 14 bases remaining between them. Written as DNA, the CDR3 is TGTGCCATCAGGGACCACCCCAACACTGAAGCTTTCTTT. This sequence encodes CAIRDHPNTEAFF.

CDR3 sequence: CAISEWLNYGYTF. As DNA, the CDR3 is TGTGCCATCAGTGAGTGGCTGAACTATGGCTACACCTTC. V gene TRBV10-3 combines with J gene TRBJ1-2; the D is unclear. The CDR3 spans 13 residues. Germline assignment: CDR1 ENHRY and CDR2 SYGVKD. The V and J ends lost 1 base and 2 bases respectively, with 5 bases between them.

The chain carries TRBV10-3 and TRBJ1-2, with D possibly matching TRBD1 (5 bases). The germline V gene has CDR1 ENHRY and CDR2 SYGVKD. Trimming shortened V by 2 bases and J by 10 bases, and 29 bases separated the two germline ends. This CDR3 spans 18 amino acids. CDR3 loop: CAISERVVVGNRRSPYTF. The CDR3 coding sequence is TGTGCCATCAGTGAGCGGGTCGTGGTCGGGAACAGGCGGTCCCCCTACACCTTC.

V gene TRBV7-9 combines with J gene TRBJ2-3; TRBD2 aligns across 11 bases. Trimming cost V 5 bases and J 4 bases; bases outside gene matches: 5. CDR1 and CDR2 (germline): SEHNR, FQNEAQ (reference sequence). There are 15 residues in the CDR3. The CDR3 region is CASSPTSGKADTQYF. The CDR3 DNA is TGTGCCAGCAGCCCGACTAGCGGGAAGGCAGATACGCAGTATTTT.

The rearrangement links TRBV7-2 to TRBJ1-5; tentative D call: TRBD1 (5 bases). V was cut by 4 bases and J by 5 bases, with 18 bases left in between. The CDR3 is made up of 16 amino acids. Germline V gene data show CDR1 as SGHTA and CDR2 as FQGNSA. CDR3 sequence (DNA): TGTGCCAGCAGCTCCAAGGTAGGGGCCTGGGATCAGCCCCAGCATTTT. As protein: CASSSKVGAWDQPQHF.

This rearrangement joins TRBV7-8 to TRBJ1-2; D gene ambiguous. This CDR3 is 13 amino acids long. With 1 base removed from V and 2 bases from J, the gap between germline ends came to 5 bases. Germline V gene sequence: CDR1 SGHVS, CDR2 FQNEAQ. The CDR3 loop is CASSLVGNYGYTF. The CDR3 DNA sequence: TGTGCCAGCAGCTTAGTAGGGAACTATGGCTACACCTTC. The full variable domain, in which reference TRBV7-8 and TRBJ1-2 provide the parts outside the CDR3, is GAGVSQSPRYKVAKRGQDVALRCDPISGHVSLFWYQQALGQGPEFLTYFQNEAQLDKSGLPSDRFFAERPEGSVSTLKIQRTQQEDSAVYLCASSLVGNYGYTFGSGTRLTVV.

This chain links TRBV28 with TRBJ2-3, with 11 bases lining up with TRBD2. This CDR3 contains 16 residues. Per the germline V gene, CDR1 is MDHEN and CDR2 is SYDVKM. Trimming cost V 5 bases and J 2 bases; bases outside gene matches: 6. The CDR3 nucleotides are TGTGCCAGCAGTCCCCATAGCGGGGGGGTCACAGATACGCAGTATTTT. Translation: CASSPHSGGVTDTQYF.

The rearrangement uses TRBV28 and TRBJ1-1, with TRBD1 matching over 10 bases. The V gene's germline CDR1 is MDHEN and CDR2 SYDVKM. With V trimmed by 5 bases and J by 8 bases, 8 bases remained unmatched. There are 14 residues in the CDR3. The CDR3 here is CASSLRTGGEEAFF. DNA for the CDR3: TGTGCCAGCAGTCTCCGGACAGGGGGGGAGGAAGCTTTCTTT.

This chain connects TRBV7-3 to TRBJ2-5; D is tentatively TRBD1 or TRBD2 (5 bases each). The CDR3 is made up of 13 amino acids. The ends were cut back, 6 bases at V and 5 bases at J, with 13 bases in the middle. Germline CDR1 is SGHTA and CDR2 is FQGTGA. The CDR3 region is CASSVGAGETQYF. The CDR3 DNA reads as TGTGCCAGCAGTGTCGGGGCCGGGGAGACCCAGTACTTC.

The chain links TRBV6-6 to TRBJ2-7, with TRBD2 as a possible D gene (5 bases). The germline V gene encodes CDR1 MNHNY and CDR2 SVGAGI (reference sequence). This CDR3 is 11 amino acids long. V lost 10 bases and J 1 base, leaving 8 bases between the germline ends. The CDR3 DNA is TGTGCCACACGAGGGTCCTACGAGCAGTACTTC. Amino acids: CATRGSYEQYF.

The table lists this clone with a count of one. The V gene is TRBV5-4, the J gene TRBJ2-5, with 7 bases that match TRBD2. This CDR3 contains 14 residues. Germline lookup yields CDR1 SGHNT and CDR2 YYREEE (reference sequence). With V trimmed by 0 bases and J by 5 bases, 4 bases remained unmatched. The CDR3: CASSLGSGMETQYF. DNA of the CDR3: TGTGCCAGCAGCTTGGGAAGCGGGATGGAGACCCAGTACTTC.

Notes on this clone: Other DNA sequences from this sample encode an identical CDR3 as well. The chain combines TRBV19 with TRBJ2-7; D might be TRBD1 or TRBD2, each matching 6 bases. The V end was cut by 0 bases, the J end by 3 bases, with 9 bases between. CDR1 LNHDA and CDR2 SQIVND come from the germline V gene (reference sequence). This CDR3 spans 14 amino acids. CDR3 DNA: TGTGCCAGTAGTATAGAAGGAGGGGGCTACGAGCAGTACTTC. It encodes CASSIEGGGYEQYF.

V and J are TRBV10-2 and TRBJ1-1; the match to TRBD1 covers 9 bases. V trimming: 10 bases; J trimming: 5 bases; junction bases outside the gene matches: 8. This CDR3 comprises 13 residues. Germline CDR1 and CDR2: WSHSY and SAAADI. DNA for the CDR3: TGCGCCATCTCATCACAGGGGGCTACTGAAGCTTTCTTT. Its translation: CAISSQGATEAFF.

The chain uses TRBV6-6 and TRBJ2-7; D gene unclear. The germline V gene encodes CDR1 MNHNY and CDR2 SVGAGI (reference sequence). Between the trimmed V and J ends, which lost 6 bases and 2 bases, there was a span of 17 bases. The CDR3 spans 15 residues. The CDR3 is CASRPPLRFAYEQYF. DNA for the CDR3: TGTGCCAGCAGACCCCCTTTGAGGTTCGCCTACGAGCAGTACTTC.

V usage is TRBV19 and J usage is TRBJ2-1; D is possibly TRBD1 (6 bases). V was clipped by 7 bases and J by 3 bases, with 16 bases between them. Germline V lookup: CDR1 LNHDA, CDR2 SQIVND (reference sequence). The CDR3 has 15 residues. The CDR3 DNA is TGTGCCAGTATGGCAGACAGGAACTTCTACAATGAGCAGTTCTTC. Translation gives CASMADRNFYNEQFF.